The 13 T cell receptor beta chains listed next were all sequenced from one sample in a study of shared clonotypes between healthy human individuals. Sequencing used immunoSEQ multiplex PCR; TCRdb keeps in-frame clones, though not all of them. The table has 2.3 million or so clones, more than 80% seen once. The specimen sequenced was naive CD4+ T cells from PBMCs. Stated subset: CD45RA+ positively selected. The source of these receptors is a man between 18 and 35 years old in good health. Some clones in this sample may be carry-over from other donors' samples.

V usage is TRBV6-1 and J usage is TRBJ2-1; D may be TRBD1 or TRBD2 (5 bases each). The CDR3 is 12 residues long. V was cut by 6 bases and J by 10 bases, with 13 bases left in between. Per the germline V gene, CDR1 is MNHNS and CDR2 is SASEGT. This CDR3 reads CASRAPGTEQFF. The CDR3 coding sequence is TGTGCCAGCAGGGCCCCCGGGACCGAGCAGTTCTTC.

On this clone itself: Other DNA sequences in the sample encode the same CDR3. The CDR3 DNA sequence: TGTGCCAGCAGTTTAGGGACCGGGGATCAGCCCCAGCATTTT. Translated, it gives CASSLGTGDQPQHF. This chain connects TRBV28 to TRBJ1-5, with D perhaps TRBD1 (5 bases). V lost 2 bases, J lost 5 bases, and 10 bases lay in between. Germline CDR1 reads MDHEN; CDR2 reads SYDVKM. This CDR3 contains 14 residues.

This chain uses TRBV28 with TRBJ2-1; D is unresolved. This CDR3 is 14 amino acids long. CDR1 is MDHEN, CDR2 SYDVKM, per germline. V was clipped by 2 bases and J by 5 bases, with 10 bases between them. This CDR3 is CASSLGGSDNEQFF. CDR3 sequence (DNA): TGTGCCAGCAGTTTAGGCGGTTCCGACAATGAGCAGTTCTTC.

The V call is TRBV9, the J call TRBJ2-1; D is uncertain. The V gene lost 3 bases and the J gene lost 4 bases, with 11 bases spanning the gap. Germline CDR1 and CDR2: SGDLS and YYNGEE. The length of the CDR3 is 14 residues. CDR3 bases: TGTGCCAGCAGCGAGGGCCAGATATACAATGAGCAGTTCTTC. It translates to CASSEGQIYNEQFF.

The V call is TRBV9, the J call TRBJ2-2; D is unresolved. The germline V gene encodes CDR1 SGDLS and CDR2 YYNGEE. Trimming cost V 2 bases and J 3 bases, with 11 bases left between them. This CDR3 is built from 15 residues. CDR3 amino acids: CASSVTLMDTGELFF. The CDR3 region has the DNA TGTGCCAGCAGCGTGACCCTTATGGACACCGGGGAGCTGTTTTTT.

This rearrangement joins TRBV5-1 to TRBJ2-7; maybe TRBD2 (5 bases). The CDR3 is 14 residues long. The germline gives CDR1 SGHRS, CDR2 YFSETQ. The V and J ends lost 2 bases and 5 bases respectively, with 14 bases between them. The CDR3 sequence is CASSFAEGRDEQYF. CDR3 nucleotides: TGCGCCAGCAGCTTCGCCGAGGGTAGGGACGAGCAGTACTTC. The entire variable domain, with the rest obtained from reference TRBV5-1 and TRBJ2-7, is as follows: KAGVTQTPRYLIKTRGQQVTLSCSPISGHRSVSWYQQTPGQGLQFLFEYFSETQRNKGNFPGRFSGRQFSNSRSEMNVSTLELGDSALYLCASSFAEGRDEQYFGPGTRLTVT.

The chain combines TRBV5-1 with TRBJ2-2; 14 positions match TRBD2. The germline V gene encodes CDR1 SGHRS and CDR2 YFSETQ. The CDR3 consists of 16 residues. With 6 bases clipped from V and 5 bases from J, the junction kept 6 bases outside the gene matches. The CDR3 loop is CASILGLAGVTGELFF. CDR3 DNA: TGCGCCAGCATTCTGGGACTAGCGGGAGTTACCGGGGAGCTGTTTTTT.

The rearrangement uses TRBV5-1 and TRBJ2-3; D call uncertain. CDR1 and CDR2 from the germline V gene are SGHRS and YFSETQ. This CDR3 is built from 14 residues. The germline V and J ends were trimmed by 4 bases and 1 base, with 10 bases remaining between them. The CDR3 nucleotides are TGCGCCAGCAGCGGGCAGGCCGGCACAGATACGCAGTATTTT. Translating gives CASSGQAGTDTQYF.

The chain employs TRBV15 and TRBJ2-3; D gene unclear. Germline CDR1 reads LNHNV; CDR2 reads YYDKDF (reference sequence). V dropped 7 bases and J dropped 6 bases, with 14 bases sitting between them. The CDR3 consists of 13 residues. Here the CDR3 DNA reads TGTGCCACCAAGTCCGCGGCGTCCGATACGCAGTATTTT. Residues: CATKSAASDTQYF.

V and J are TRBV9 and TRBJ2-1, with 11 bases matching TRBD2. Unmatched junction bases numbered 2, after V lost 2 bases and J lost 1 base. Germline V CDR1 and CDR2: SGDLS, YYNGEE. The CDR3 extends over 16 amino acids. Here the CDR3 DNA reads TGTGCCAGCAGCGTGGGACTAGCGGATTCCTACAATGAGCAGTTCTTC. It encodes CASSVGLADSYNEQFF.

The chain couples TRBV10-3 to TRBJ2-7, with TRBD2 matching 10 bases. Germline CDR1 and CDR2: ENHRY and SYGVKD. The CDR3 is made up of 14 amino acids. V lost 0 bases to trimming and J lost 11 bases; unmatched junction nucleotides: 7. The CDR3 bases are TGTGCCATCAGTGAGTCGATAGCAGCGGGGGGGAAGTACTTC. This gives the protein CAISESIAAGGKYF.

As to this clone: An end of the junction differs from the germline gene, which may be a read error. The chain uses TRBV14 and TRBJ1-2; D remains ambiguous. Germline CDR1 and CDR2: SGHDN and FVKESK. The CDR3 has 11 residues. CDR3 protein: CASSQGRSFRF. CDR3 in DNA: TGTGCCAGCAGCCAAGGGCGGTCCTTTCGCTTC.

The chain joins TRBV11-2 to TRBJ1-3, with D possibly matching TRBD1 (5 bases). The germline V gene has CDR1 SGHAT and CDR2 FQNNGV. Trimming pared 4 bases from V and 7 bases from J, leaving 8 bases between. The CDR3 has 12 amino acids. In nucleotides, the CDR3 is TGTGCCAGCAGCTCCGGGGGTAACACCATATATTTT. Its translation: CASSSGGNTIYF. Drawing the rest from reference TRBV11-2 and TRBJ1-3, the complete variable domain is EAGVAQSPRYKIIEKRQSVAFWCNPISGHATLYWYQQILGQGPKLLIQFQNNGVVDDSQLPKDRFSAERLKGVDSTLKIQPAKLEDSAVYLCASSSGGNTIYFGEGSWLTVV.